These 8 T cell receptor beta chains were all obtained from the same sample, sequenced in a study of cytomegalovirus exposure and HLA in healthy donors. This table comes from immunoSEQ multiplex PCR, and its TCRdb copy is limited to in-frame clones, with some not included. Of over 200,000 clones listed, around 90% are singletons. Sequences were obtained from PBMCs. The receptors were gathered from a woman aged 18 to 35 in good health and CMV-seronegative.

The gene calls are TRBV5-4 and TRBJ1-2; maybe TRBD1 (5 bases). The length of the CDR3 is 14 residues. Germline CDR1 and CDR2: SGHNT and YYREEE (reference sequence). Deletions cut 0 bases from V and 2 bases from J, with 8 bases between. The CDR3 bases are TGTGCCAGCAGCTTGGGACAGATAAACTATGGCTACACCTTC. Translating it yields CASSLGQINYGYTF.

This chain connects TRBV5-1 to TRBJ2-2; 12 bases map to TRBD1. CDR1 and CDR2 (germline): SGHRS, YFSETQ. The V and J ends lost 4 bases and 6 bases, in that order; junction bases with no gene match: 7. The CDR3 contains 16 residues. CDR3 amino acids: CASSPQGQGASGELFF. In nucleotides, the CDR3 is TGCGCCAGCAGCCCACAGGGACAGGGGGCCTCCGGGGAGCTGTTTTTT.

The chain couples TRBV6-5 to TRBJ2-5; possibly TRBD2 for D (5 bases). The CDR3 runs 11 residues. Germline lookup yields CDR1 MNHEY and CDR2 SVGAGI. The V gene lost 7 bases and the J gene lost 2 bases, with 5 bases spanning the gap. DNA for the CDR3: TGTGCCAGCACGGGGCAAGAGACCCAGTACTTC. Its translation is CASTGQETQYF.

V is TRBV7-2 and J is TRBJ2-4; the D gene is possibly TRBD1 (7 bases). The CDR3 has 17 residues. V gave up 4 bases and J gave up 6 bases, with 22 bases separating them. Per germline, CDR1 SGHTA and CDR2 FQGNSA. The CDR3 sequence: CASSSEQGRRSGNIQYF. The CDR3 DNA reads TGTGCCAGCAGCTCGGAACAGGGGAGGCGATCAGGAAACATTCAGTACTTC.

The genes are TRBV6-6 and TRBJ1-5; 7 bases agree with TRBD1. Per the germline V gene, CDR1 is MNHNY and CDR2 is SVGAGI (reference sequence). The CDR3 is made up of 14 amino acids. Germline trimming cut 5 bases from V and 2 bases from J; bases unmatched to any gene: 3. CDR3: CASSGQDGNQPQHF. The CDR3 DNA sequence: TGTGCCAGCAGTGGACAGGATGGCAATCAGCCCCAGCATTTT.

The gene calls are TRBV27 and TRBJ2-5; D gene unclear. Germline V gene sequence: CDR1 MNHEY, CDR2 SMNVEV (reference sequence). The CDR3 runs to 13 residues. V lost 6 bases to trimming and J lost 5 bases, with 13 bases between them. The CDR3 DNA reads as TGTGCCAGCAGCCCTCTTTTTAGCGAGACCCAGTACTTC. Translating it yields CASSPLFSETQYF.

This clone has only a few counts. The rearrangement uses TRBV21-1 and TRBJ2-7; the DNA was not compared with TRBD1, the D call given in the table. TRBV21-1 is a documented pseudogene. This CDR3 contains 14 residues. The CDR3 DNA is TGTGCCAGCAGCCACCGGGACAGGGACTACGAGCAGTACGTC. It specifies CASSHRDRDYEQYV.

The rearrangement joins TRBV5-1 to TRBJ2-2, with D possibly matching TRBD1 (5 bases). This CDR3 contains 15 residues. V lost 1 base and J 4 bases, leaving 11 bases between the germline ends. Germline CDR1 is SGHRS and CDR2 is YFSETQ. This chain's CDR3 is CASSLQGIGTGELFF. CDR3 nucleotide sequence: TGCGCCAGCAGCTTGCAGGGTATCGGCACCGGGGAGCTGTTTTTT. Full variable domain (outside the CDR3, taken from reference TRBV5-1 and TRBJ2-2): KAGVTQTPRYLIKTRGQQVTLSCSPISGHRSVSWYQQTPGQGLQFLFEYFSETQRNKGNFPGRFSGRQFSNSRSEMNVSTLELGDSALYLCASSLQGIGTGELFFGEGSRLTVL.